The 11 T cell receptor beta chains below all came from one sample that was sequenced in a study of T cell changes during pregnancy in multiple sclerosis. TCRdb's table, derived via immunoSEQ multiplex PCR, lists solely in-frame clones and lacks some. The sample lists under 50,000 clones; about 90% were seen once. The source material was CD8+ T cells from peripheral blood mononuclear cells, sampled before pregnancy. These receptors all stem from a female donor with multiple sclerosis, enrolled in a pregnancy study.

The chain uses TRBV6-5 and TRBJ2-1; possibly TRBD2 for D (5 bases). The CDR3 runs to 12 residues. V was shortened by 6 bases and J by 7 bases, with 10 bases between the two germline ends. Germline V CDR1 and CDR2: MNHEY, SVGAGI. The DNA of the CDR3 is TGTGCCAGCAGGGACTGGGAGAATGAGCAGTTCTTC. It translates to CASRDWENEQFF.

The V call is TRBV5-6, the J call TRBJ1-2, with 10 bases matching TRBD1. Per the germline V gene, CDR1 is SGHDT and CDR2 is YYEEEE. The trim removed 2 bases at V and 8 bases at J, leaving 6 bases unmatched. CDR3 length: 14 amino acids. The CDR3 is CASSFGQGVGGYTF. In DNA form, the CDR3 reads TGTGCCAGCAGCTTCGGACAGGGGGTGGGAGGCTACACCTTC.

The gene calls are TRBV4-1 and TRBJ2-7; 8 bases fit TRBD1. In germline, CDR1 is MGHRA, CDR2 YSYEKL. Trimming took 5 bases from V and 0 from J; bases not matched to a gene: 6. The CDR3 consists of 15 residues. CDR3 amino acids: CASSYSTGASYEQYF. In DNA, the CDR3 is TGCGCCAGCAGCTATTCGACAGGGGCCTCCTACGAGCAGTACTTC.

The chain links TRBV23-1 to TRBJ2-5; D not certain. TRBV23-1 is flagged as an ORF with uncertain function. This CDR3 region has 14 residues. V lost 0 bases, J lost 5 bases, and 10 bases lay in between. DNA for the CDR3: TGCGCCAGCAGTCAATCCACAAACCCCGAGACCCAGTACTTC. Encoded protein: CASSQSTNPETQYF.

This chain links TRBV27 with TRBJ1-1; possibly TRBD1 for D (5 bases). CDR1 and CDR2 (germline): MNHEY, SMNVEV (reference sequence). Trimming took off 4 bases at V and 3 bases at J, with 18 bases between the two ends. This CDR3 is 16 amino acids long. The CDR3, as DNA: TGTGCCAGCAGTTCATTGTTCGGCCCGGGGGACACTGAAGCTTTCTTT. This codes for CASSSLFGPGDTEAFF.

The J gene is TRBJ1-5, the V gene TRBV6-5; D possibly corresponds to TRBD1 (6 bases). Germline V lookup: CDR1 MNHEY, CDR2 SVGAGI. The CDR3 covers 13 residues. Trimming cost V 6 bases and J 5 bases, with 11 bases left between them. CDR3 DNA sequence: TGTGCCAGCAGCCCAGACAGGCATCAGCCCCAGCATTTT. Its translation: CASSPDRHQPQHF.

V is TRBV28 and J is TRBJ1-5; 12 nucleotides agree with TRBD1. Trimming took 2 bases from V and 7 from J; bases not matched to a gene: 0. The CDR3 is 14 residues long. Germline assignment: CDR1 MDHEN and CDR2 SYDVKM. The CDR3 spells CASSLGTGGQPQHF. CDR3 sequence (DNA): TGTGCCAGCAGTTTAGGGACAGGGGGCCAGCCCCAGCATTTT.

The chain joins TRBV11-2 to TRBJ1-1; D unclear. V was clipped by 5 bases and J by 5 bases, with 9 bases between them. The V gene's germline CDR1 is SGHAT and CDR2 FQNNGV. CDR3 size: 12 residues. The CDR3 reads CASSARATEAFF. The CDR3, as DNA: TGTGCCAGCAGCGCGAGGGCAACTGAAGCTTTCTTT.

The V gene is TRBV27, the J gene TRBJ1-5; D may be TRBD1 (5 bases). CDR1 and CDR2 (germline): MNHEY, SMNVEV (reference sequence). This CDR3 contains 13 residues. V was clipped by 6 bases and J by 5 bases, with 11 bases between them. The CDR3 bases are TGTGCCAGCAGACCACGGGGGGATCAGCCCCAGCATTTT. This encodes CASRPRGDQPQHF.

This rearrangement joins TRBV9 to TRBJ2-7, with TRBD1 matching over 7 bases. The length of the CDR3 is 14 residues. The germline V gene has CDR1 SGDLS and CDR2 YYNGEE. Unmatched junction bases numbered 6, after V lost 4 bases and J lost 2 bases. CDR3 in amino acids: CASSPQDRTYEQYF. For the CDR3, the DNA is TGTGCCAGCAGCCCCCAGGACAGGACCTACGAGCAGTACTTC. Full variable domain (outside the CDR3, taken from reference TRBV9 and TRBJ2-7): DSGVTQTPKHLITATGQRVTLRCSPRSGDLSVYWYQQSLDQGLQFLIQYYNGEERAKGNILERFSAQQFPDLHSELNLSSLELGDSALYFCASSPQDRTYEQYFGPGTRLTVT.

As DNA, the CDR3 is TGTGCCAGCAGCTTTTTGGGCGGGGCTTTAGAGACCCAGTACTTC. Residues: CASSFLGGALETQYF. V is TRBV7-6 and J is TRBJ2-5; D may be TRBD2 (6 bases). Germline lookup yields CDR1 SGHVS and CDR2 FNYEAQ. The CDR3 contains 15 residues. The V and J ends lost 3 bases and 4 bases respectively, with 15 bases between them.